Detailed here is one TCR beta chain. The data were taken from a study of CD8 T cells in Susac syndrome. Reverse transcription used about 0.45 to 1 ug RNA and random hexamers. Each CDR3 protein is one row after TCRdb ran MiXCR on the immunoSEQ multiplex PCR reads. The data contain 45,000 to 55,000 distinct CDR3 sequences, 93% of them singletons. V dropped 0 bases and J dropped 6 bases, with 6 bases sitting between them. From germline, CDR1 is SGHRS and CDR2 YFSETQ. The CDR3 runs to 13 residues. The receptor's source is a human donor in good health. The V and J genes are TRBV5-1 and TRBJ2-2; unclear D gene. Material: CD8+ T cells from PBMCs. Here the CDR3 reads CASSLDRAGELFF. DNA of the CDR3: TGCGCCAGCAGCTTGGATAGGGCCGGGGAGCTGTTTTTT.